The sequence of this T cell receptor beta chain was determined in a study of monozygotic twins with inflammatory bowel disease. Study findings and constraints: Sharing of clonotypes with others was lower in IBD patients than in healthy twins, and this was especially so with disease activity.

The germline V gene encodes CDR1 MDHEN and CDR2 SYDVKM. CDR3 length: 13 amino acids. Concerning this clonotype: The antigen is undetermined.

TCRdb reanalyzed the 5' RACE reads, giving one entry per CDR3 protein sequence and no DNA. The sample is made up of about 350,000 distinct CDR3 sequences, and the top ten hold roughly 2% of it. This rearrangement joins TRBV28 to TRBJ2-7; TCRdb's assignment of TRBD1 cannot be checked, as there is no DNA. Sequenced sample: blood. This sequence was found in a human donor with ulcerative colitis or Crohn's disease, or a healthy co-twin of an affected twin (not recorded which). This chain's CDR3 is CASSPISRGQRDF.